The text below deals with one T cell receptor beta chain. This clone's antigen is unknown. No much larger clone is present one base from it, and per-base qualities are unavailable. Trimming at the junction amounts to 6 bases on V and 5 bases on J, and the germline ends lie 14 bases apart. The CDR3 goes from the cysteine to the phenylalanine over 13 residues. Only CDR3 DNA is held: 39 bases, read in frame from base 1. The germline V gene specifies MNHNS as CDR1 and SASEGT as CDR2. The High Capacity cDNA Reverse Transcription Kit was used to reverse transcribe all of the isolated RNA, meaning that expressed TCRB transcripts were what got sequenced. For stem cell-like memory T cell samples, survey-depth immunoSEQ sequencing was used, averaging about 1 million total reads per sample. After sorted cells were lysed in RLT buffer, RNA was extracted with DNase-treated RNeasy Micro or Mini kits, with the choice depending on cell number. To prevent cross-contamination, each cell subset was processed individually, whereas patient and healthy donor samples were processed jointly. TCRB sequences were amplified from cDNA with the immunoSEQ multiplex PCR, producing 87-bp fragments spanning the CDR3 region. Sequencing of the amplicons was done on the Illumina HiSeq platform. Per the authors' processing: Synthetic template baselines were used to correct PCR bias computationally, reads within Hamming distance 2 were collapsed, and singletons that could not be merged were discarded. By aligning reads against IMGT, V, D and J genes, CDR3 length, and insertions or deletions at six rearrangement sites were assigned. Clonotype counts were normalized to sorted cell number within each subset before computing true diversity and Gini coefficients with the tcR R package. The overlap coefficient, calculated on TCRB nucleotide sequences, was used to measure repertoire sharing. Drawn from immuneACCESS, this table holds only the in-frame rearrangements with V and J called that TCRdb kept. Clones are partly lost; checked studies trace under half to an unresolved V gene and leave the rest unexplained. Clone size and V and J calls were adopted from that table, with D and trimming inferred from the DNA. This sample has about 40,000 clones in its table, and roughly 50% of those were observed once. The leading ten clones occupy about 0.24% of the sample.

A single peripheral blood draw of approximately 100 mL on average was collected from each donor into heparinised tubes. A BD FACSAria II and a panel including CD45RO, CCR7, CD25, CD127, CD95 and CD27 were used to sort naive, central memory, regulatory and stem cell-like memory CD4+ T cells. Purity was above 95% for every sorted population. Right away, PBMCs were isolated by Lymphoprep density gradient centrifugation and were stained directly, with no culture step. Samples were stained and sorted in pairs, with one healthy donor and one patient per experiment, so that batch effects were minimized. This specimen belongs to a study of beta chain features in type 1 diabetes (dated by TCRdb to the late 2010s). In the study overall: Patients and healthy donors did not differ in mean age, gender distribution, total cell number or subset yield. Across all samples, some 110,000,000 sorted cells were examined, and cell number per subset correlated strongly with RNA yield. In the study, TCRB repertoires of sorted circulating CD4+ T cell subsets from recently diagnosed type 1 diabetes patients were compared with those of matched healthy donors. Regulatory and stem cell-like memory subsets were obtained from only 8 patients and roughly eight healthy donors, while naive and central memory subsets were obtained from all 30 or so donors.

What the authors observed across the whole study: Shorter templates might be favored by PCR, yet because patient and control samples were amplified and corrected together, any such skew would affect both groups equally. Patients with type 1 diabetes made fewer insertions and deleted more nucleotides at VDJ recombination sites, implying thymic rearrangement abnormalities. Type 1 diabetes patients showed a moderate but significant shortening of TCRB CDR3 length in all four CD4+ subsets. HLA sub-analyses involved small numbers of individuals, so any influence of HLA type on TCRB rearrangement remained unresolved. Naive, central memory and regulatory TCRB repertoires appeared to be more similar among patients than among healthy donors. Because cDNA rather than genomic DNA was sequenced, highly expressing activated cells could have been over-represented, although no difference in activation and CD3 levels was found between groups.

The TCR originated in a woman in her twenties or thirties in good health. Here the chain combines TRBV6-1 and TRBJ2-7, with a weak D call of TRBD2 (6 bases match). The sequenced material came from stem cell memory CD4+ T cells from blood. Per the publication, the cell subset or site label means: stem cell-like memory CD4+ T cells. The encoded CDR3 is CASRGGGGNEQYF. The sequenced DNA: TGTGCCAGCAGGGGCGGCGGCGGGAACGAGCAGTACTTC.